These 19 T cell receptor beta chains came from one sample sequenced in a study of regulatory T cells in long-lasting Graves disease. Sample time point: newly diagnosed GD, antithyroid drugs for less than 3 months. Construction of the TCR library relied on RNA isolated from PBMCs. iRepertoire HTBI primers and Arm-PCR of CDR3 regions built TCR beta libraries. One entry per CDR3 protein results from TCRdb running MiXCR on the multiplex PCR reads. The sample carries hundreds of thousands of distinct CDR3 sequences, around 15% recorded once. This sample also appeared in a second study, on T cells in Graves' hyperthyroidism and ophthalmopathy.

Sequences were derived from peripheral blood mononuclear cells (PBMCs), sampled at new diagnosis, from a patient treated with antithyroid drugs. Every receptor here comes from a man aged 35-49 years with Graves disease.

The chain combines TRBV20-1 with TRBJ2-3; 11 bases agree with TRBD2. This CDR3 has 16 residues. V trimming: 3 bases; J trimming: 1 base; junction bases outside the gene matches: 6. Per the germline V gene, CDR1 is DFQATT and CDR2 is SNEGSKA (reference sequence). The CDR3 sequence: CSARALLAGGTDTQYF. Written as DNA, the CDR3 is TGCAGTGCTAGGGCCCTACTAGCGGGGGGCACAGATACGCAGTATTTT.

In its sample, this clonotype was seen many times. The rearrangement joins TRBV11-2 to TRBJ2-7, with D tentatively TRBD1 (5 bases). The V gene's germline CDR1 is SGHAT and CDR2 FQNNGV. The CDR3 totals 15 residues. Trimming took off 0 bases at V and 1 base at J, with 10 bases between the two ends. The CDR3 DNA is TGTGCCAGCAGCTTAGAAAGGGGTTTATCCTACGAGCAGTACTTC. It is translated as CASSLERGLSYEQYF.

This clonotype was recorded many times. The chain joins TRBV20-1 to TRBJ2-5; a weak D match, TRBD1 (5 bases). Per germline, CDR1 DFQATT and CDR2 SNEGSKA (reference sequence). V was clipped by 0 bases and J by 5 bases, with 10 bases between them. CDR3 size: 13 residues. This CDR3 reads CSAREPGIETQYF. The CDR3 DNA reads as TGCAGTGCTAGAGAACCAGGGATCGAGACCCAGTACTTC.

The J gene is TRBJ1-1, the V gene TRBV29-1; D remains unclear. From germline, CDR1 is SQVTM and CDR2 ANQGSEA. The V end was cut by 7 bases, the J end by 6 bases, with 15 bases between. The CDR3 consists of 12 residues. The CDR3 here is CSARRAASEAFF. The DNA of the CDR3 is TGCAGCGCCCGAAGGGCAGCCTCTGAAGCTTTCTTT. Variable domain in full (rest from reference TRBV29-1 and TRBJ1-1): SAVISQKPSRDICQRGTSLTIQCQVDSQVTMMFWYRQQPGQSLTLIATANQGSEATYESGFVIDKFPISRPNLTFSTLTVSNMSPEDSSIYLCSARRAASEAFFGQGTRLTVV.

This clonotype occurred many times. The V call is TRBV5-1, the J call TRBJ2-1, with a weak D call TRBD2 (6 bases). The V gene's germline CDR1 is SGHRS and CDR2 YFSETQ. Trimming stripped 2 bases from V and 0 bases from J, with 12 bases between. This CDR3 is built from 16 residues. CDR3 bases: TGCGCCAGCAGCTTATTGGGGGGAAACTCCTACAATGAGCAGTTCTTC. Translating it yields CASSLLGGNSYNEQFF.

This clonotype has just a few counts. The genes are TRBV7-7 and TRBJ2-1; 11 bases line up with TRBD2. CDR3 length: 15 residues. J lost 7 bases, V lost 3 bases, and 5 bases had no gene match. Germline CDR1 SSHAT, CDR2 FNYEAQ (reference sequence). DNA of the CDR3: TGTGCCAGCAGCTTGGGACTAGCGGAGACAAATGAGCAGTTCTTC. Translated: CASSLGLAETNEQFF.

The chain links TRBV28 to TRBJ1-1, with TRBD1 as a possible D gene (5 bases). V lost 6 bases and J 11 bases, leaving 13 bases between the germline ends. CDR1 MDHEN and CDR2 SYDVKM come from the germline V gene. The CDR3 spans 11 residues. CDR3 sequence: CASRSQGWAFF. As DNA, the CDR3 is TGTGCCAGCAGGTCGCAGGGTTGGGCTTTCTTT.

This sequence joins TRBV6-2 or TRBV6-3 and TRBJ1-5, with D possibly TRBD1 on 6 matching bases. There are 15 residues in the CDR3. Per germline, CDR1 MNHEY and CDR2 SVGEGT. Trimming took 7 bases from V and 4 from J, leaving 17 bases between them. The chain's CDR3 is CASTNWGAGNQPQHF. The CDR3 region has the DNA TGTGCCAGCACTAACTGGGGGGCGGGTAATCAGCCCCAGCATTTT.

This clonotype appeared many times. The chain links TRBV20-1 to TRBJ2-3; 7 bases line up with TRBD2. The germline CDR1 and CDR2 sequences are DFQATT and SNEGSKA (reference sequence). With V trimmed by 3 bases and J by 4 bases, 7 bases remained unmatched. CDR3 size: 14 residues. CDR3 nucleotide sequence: TGCAGTGCTAGTTTCCGGGGAGGGGCAGATACGCAGTATTTT. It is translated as CSASFRGGADTQYF.

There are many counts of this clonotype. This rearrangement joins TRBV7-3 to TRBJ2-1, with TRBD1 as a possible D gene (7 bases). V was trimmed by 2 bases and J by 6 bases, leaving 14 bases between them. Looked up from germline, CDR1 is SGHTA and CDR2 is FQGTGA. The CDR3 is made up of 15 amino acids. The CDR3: CASSLAGGPFNEQFF. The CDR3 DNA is TGTGCCAGCAGCTTAGCAGGGGGGCCATTCAATGAGCAGTTCTTC. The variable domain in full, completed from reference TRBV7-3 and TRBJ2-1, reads GAGVSQTPSNKVTEKGKYVELRCDPISGHTALYWYRQSLGQGPEFLIYFQGTGAADDSGLPNDRFFAVRPEGSVSTLKIQRTERGDSAVYLCASSLAGGPFNEQFFGPGTRLTVL.

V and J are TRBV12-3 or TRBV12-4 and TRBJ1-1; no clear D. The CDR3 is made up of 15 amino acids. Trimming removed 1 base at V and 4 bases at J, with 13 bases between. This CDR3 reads CASSLGWGGPTEAFF. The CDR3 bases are TGTGCCAGCAGTTTAGGGTGGGGAGGGCCCACTGAAGCTTTCTTT.

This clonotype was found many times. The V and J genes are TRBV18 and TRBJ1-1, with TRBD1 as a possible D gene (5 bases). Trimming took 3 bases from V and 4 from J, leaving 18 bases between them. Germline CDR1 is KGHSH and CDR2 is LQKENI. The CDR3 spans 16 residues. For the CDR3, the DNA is TGTGCCAGCTCACCGGGGGTCAAGACCTACATCACTGAAGCTTTCTTT. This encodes CASSPGVKTYITEAFF.

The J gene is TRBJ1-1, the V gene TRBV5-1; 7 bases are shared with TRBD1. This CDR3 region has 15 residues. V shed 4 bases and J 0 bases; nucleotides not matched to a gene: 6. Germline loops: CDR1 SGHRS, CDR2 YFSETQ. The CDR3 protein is CASSRITGVNTEAFF. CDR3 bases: TGCGCCAGCAGCCGGATTACAGGGGTGAACACTGAAGCTTTCTTT. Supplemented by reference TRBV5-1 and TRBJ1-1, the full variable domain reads KAGVTQTPRYLIKTRGQQVTLSCSPISGHRSVSWYQQTPGQGLQFLFEYFSETQRNKGNFPGRFSGRQFSNSRSEMNVSTLELGDSALYLCASSRITGVNTEAFFGQGTRLTVV.

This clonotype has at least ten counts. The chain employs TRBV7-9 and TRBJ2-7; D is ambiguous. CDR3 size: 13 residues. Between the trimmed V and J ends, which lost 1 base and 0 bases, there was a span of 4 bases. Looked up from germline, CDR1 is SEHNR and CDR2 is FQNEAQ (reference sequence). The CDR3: CASSLEVSYEQYF. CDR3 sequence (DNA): TGTGCCAGCAGCTTAGAGGTCTCCTACGAGCAGTACTTC.

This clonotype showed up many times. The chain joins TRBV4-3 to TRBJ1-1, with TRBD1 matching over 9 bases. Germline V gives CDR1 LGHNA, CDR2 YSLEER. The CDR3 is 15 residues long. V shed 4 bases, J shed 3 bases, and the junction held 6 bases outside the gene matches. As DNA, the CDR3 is TGCGCCAGCAGCCCAGGACAGGGGACATACACTGAAGCTTTCTTT. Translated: CASSPGQGTYTEAFF.

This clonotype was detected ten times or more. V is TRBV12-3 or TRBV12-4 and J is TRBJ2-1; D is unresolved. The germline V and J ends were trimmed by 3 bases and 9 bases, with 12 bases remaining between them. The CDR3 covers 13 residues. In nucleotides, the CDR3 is TGTGCCAGCAGTTTTTATTGGTCGGGTGAGCAGTTCTTC. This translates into CASSFYWSGEQFF.

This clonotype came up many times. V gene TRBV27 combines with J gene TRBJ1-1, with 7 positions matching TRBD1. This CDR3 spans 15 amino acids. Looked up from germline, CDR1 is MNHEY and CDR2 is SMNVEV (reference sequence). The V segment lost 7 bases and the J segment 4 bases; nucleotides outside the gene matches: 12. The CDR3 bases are TGTGCCAGCATCAAAAACAGGGGTGGCGTCACTGAAGCTTTCTTT. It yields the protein CASIKNRGGVTEAFF.

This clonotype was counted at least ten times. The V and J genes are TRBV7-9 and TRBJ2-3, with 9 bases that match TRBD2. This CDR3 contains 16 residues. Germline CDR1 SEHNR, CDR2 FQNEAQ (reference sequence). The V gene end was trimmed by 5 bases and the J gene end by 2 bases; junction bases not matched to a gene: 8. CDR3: CASSTLSGGSTDTQYF. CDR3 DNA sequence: TGTGCCAGCAGCACCCTCAGCGGGGGGTCCACAGATACGCAGTATTTT.

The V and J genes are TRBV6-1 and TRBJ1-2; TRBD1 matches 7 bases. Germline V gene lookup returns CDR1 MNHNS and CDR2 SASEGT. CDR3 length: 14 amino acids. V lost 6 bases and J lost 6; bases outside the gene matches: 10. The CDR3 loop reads CASRRQGTKDGYTF. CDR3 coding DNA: TGTGCCAGCAGACGACAGGGTACTAAAGATGGCTACACCTTC.